This record covers a single TCR beta chain. These data are taken from a study of blood T cell repertoires in COVID-19. Looking at the study overall: Samples taken during acute and convalescent COVID-19 were collected in the United States, Italy and Spain. Nucleic acid was either cDNA or gDNA, and it came from T cells, B-cell-depleted T cells, or PBMCs.

In the source study's methods: For nucleated cells, counts were estimated from reference gene primer amplification. Generated by immunoSEQ multiplex PCR, the TCRdb table keeps only in-frame clones and is missing some. V and J calls and clone size are as listed in that table; D and trimming were resolved from the DNA. There are 55,000 to 80,000 clones in the sample; approximately 92% occur only once, and 2.7% lies in the top ten. Germline assignment: CDR1 MNHEY and CDR2 SVGAGI. With V trimmed by 7 bases and J by 7 bases, 9 bases remained unmatched. The CDR3 is made up of 13 amino acids. Material: peripheral blood. The TCR comes from a man aged 50-60 years with acute or convalescent COVID-19. The chain recombines TRBV6-5 with TRBJ1-2, with 7 bases lining up with TRBD1. The DNA for the CDR3 is TGTGCCAGCACCAGAGGGGGCCCGCTTGGCTACACCTTC. Its protein product is CASTRGGPLGYTF.